This TCR beta chain was documented in a study of vaccination effects on CD4 cells after COVID-19. The germline CDR1 and CDR2 sequences are SNHLY and FYNNEI. The CDR3 covers 14 residues. The V and J ends lost 4 bases and 5 bases respectively, with 12 bases between them. Sequencing used immunoSEQ multiplex PCR; TCRdb keeps in-frame clones, though not all of them. The sample comprises about 65,000 clones, approximately 79% of which are singletons, and approximately 3% rests with the top ten. With respect to this clone: Its antigen is still unknown.

Antigen-specific CD4+ T cells were first expanded with viral peptide pools by the ViraFEST assay and only then sequenced. After roughly eleven days in culture, the CD4+ T cells were isolated. Nucleocapsid antibodies stayed negative before and after vaccination, showing no earlier SARS-CoV-2 infection. IL-2 medium took the place of half the medium on both days 3 and 7. This chain uses TRBV2 with TRBJ1-5; no clear D. This TCR derives from a human donor who received a COVID-19 vaccine. The sample was CD4+ T cells from PBMCs cultured with HCoV-NL63 spike peptides, taken before COVID-19 vaccination. The DNA for the CDR3 is TGTGCCAGCAGTGTGTGGCAGGCTTATCAGCCCCAGCATTTT. It translates to CASSVWQAYQPQHF.